The next 24 T cell receptor beta chains were all read from a single sample in a study of graft-versus-host responses after intestinal transplantation. TCRdb's table, derived via immunoSEQ multiplex PCR, lists solely in-frame clones and lacks some. The sample records about 88,000 clones, approximately 90% being singletons. Their antigens remain unidentified. This sample comprised unstimulated CD4+ T cells sorted from spleen or lymph node cells, obtained before transplant. Source of these receptors: a human donor who was the organ donor for an intestinal transplant.

The chain couples TRBV13 to TRBJ1-3; TRBD1 matches at 9 bases. Germline V gene sequence: CDR1 PRHDT, CDR2 FYEKMQ (reference sequence). The CDR3 is 15 residues long. V shed 4 bases, J shed 6 bases, and the junction held 7 bases outside the gene matches. Here the CDR3 reads CASSSRTGVENTIYF. The CDR3 region has the DNA TGTGCCAGCAGCTCAAGGACAGGGGTCGAAAACACCATATATTTT. Full variable domain (remainder filled in from reference TRBV13 and TRBJ1-3): AAGVIQSPRHLIKEKRETATLKCYPIPRHDTVYWYQQGPGQDPQFLISFYEKMQSDKGSIPDRFSAQQFSDYHSELNMSSLELGDSALYFCASSSRTGVENTIYFGEGSWLTVV.

The V gene is TRBV12-2, the J gene TRBJ1-1. TRBV12-2 constitutes a pseudogene. The CDR3 runs 17 residues. The CDR3 DNA follows: TGTGCAAGTCGCTTAGCTACCGGCCCGGGAGCCAACACTGAAGCTTTCTTT. Translating gives CASRLATGPGANTEAFF.

The V gene is TRBV6-6, the J gene TRBJ2-2, with D possibly matching TRBD1 (6 bases). CDR1 and CDR2 (germline): MNHNY, SVGAGI (reference sequence). There are 15 residues in the CDR3. Trimming took 8 bases from V and 0 from J, leaving 13 bases between them. CDR3 amino acids: CASVVRTANTGELFF. As DNA, the CDR3 is TGTGCCAGCGTGGTCAGGACAGCGAACACCGGGGAGCTGTTTTTT.

The V gene is TRBV2, the J gene TRBJ2-5, with 12 bases aligning to TRBD1. There are 16 residues in the CDR3. The junction had 9 bases not matched to a gene; V was cut back by 5 bases and J by 5 bases. Germline CDR1 SNHLY, CDR2 FYNNEI. DNA of the CDR3: TGTGCCAGCAGTTCCCGGGACAGGGGGCGGAGGGAGACCCAGTACTTC. Translation: CASSSRDRGRRETQYF.

This clone has only a few counts. This sequence joins TRBV30 and TRBJ2-3; possibly TRBD2 for D (6 bases). The germline gives CDR1 GTSNPN, CDR2 SVGIG (reference sequence). Trimming removed 3 bases from V and 2 bases from J, with 15 bases in between. This CDR3 is built from 15 residues. The CDR3 sequence: CAWRRVSGVTDTQYF. In DNA, the CDR3 is TGTGCCTGGAGAAGGGTTAGCGGAGTCACAGATACGCAGTATTTT.

This chain connects TRBV5-1 to TRBJ1-4, with 7 bases identical to TRBD1. Germline CDR1 SGHRS, CDR2 YFSETQ. The CDR3 sequence is 17 residues long. The ends lost 1 base at V and 4 bases at J; junction bases unmatched: 10. The CDR3 region is CASSLLAAGGLNEKLFF. The DNA for the CDR3 is TGCGCCAGCAGCTTGCTAGCCGCAGGGGGACTTAATGAAAAACTGTTTTTT.

There are a few counts of this clone. V is TRBV27 and J is TRBJ2-1; 7 nucleotides agree with TRBD2. The CDR3 has 15 amino acids. With V trimmed by 2 bases and J by 4 bases, 5 bases remained unmatched. Per the germline V gene, CDR1 is MNHEY and CDR2 is SMNVEV (reference sequence). CDR3 residues: CASSLRSGGYNEQFF. The CDR3 region has the DNA TGTGCCAGCAGTTTACGGTCGGGAGGATACAATGAGCAGTTCTTC.

This chain uses TRBV30 with TRBJ2-1, with unresolved D. The V gene lost 1 base and the J gene lost 15 bases, with 13 bases spanning the gap. The germline V gene encodes CDR1 GTSNPN and CDR2 SVGIG (reference sequence). The CDR3 spans 11 residues. The CDR3 reads CAWSGALVRFF. The CDR3 bases are TGTGCCTGGAGTGGAGCCTTGGTTCGGTTCTTC.

This clone was picked up one time. For the CDR3, the DNA is TGTGCCAGCAGCTTAGACGGCTCCTACGAGCAGTACTTC. Protein product: CASSLDGSYEQYF. The rearrangement links TRBV11-2 to TRBJ2-7; no reliable D call. Per germline, CDR1 SGHAT and CDR2 FQNNGV. This CDR3 has 13 residues. V lost 0 bases to trimming and J lost 0 bases, with 3 bases between them.

The chain couples TRBV2 to TRBJ1-3; 8 bases map to TRBD1. The CDR3 contains 17 residues. From germline, CDR1 is SNHLY and CDR2 FYNNEI. V shed 4 bases, J shed 3 bases, and the junction held 11 bases outside the gene matches. This CDR3 reads CASSAGQGGSFGNTIYF. CDR3 nucleotides: TGTGCCAGCAGTGCCGGACAGGGTGGCTCTTTTGGAAACACCATATATTTT.

Turning to this clone: The junction does not match germline at one end; this may be a read error. CDR3 nucleotides: TGTGCCAGCAGCCCCCCCGGGACTAGCGGCTTTCCACCGCTCTTC. Translated, it gives CASSPPGTSGFPPLF. This chain connects TRBV7-9 to TRBJ2-1; 11 positions match TRBD2. The CDR3 totals 15 residues. Germline V lookup: CDR1 SEHNR, CDR2 FQNEAQ (reference sequence).

This clone was counted a single time. J is TRBJ1-2 and V is TRBV11-3; 7 bases agree with TRBD1. V trimming: 1 base; J trimming: 5 bases; junction bases outside the gene matches: 7. Germline V gene lookup returns CDR1 SGHNT and CDR2 YENEEA. CDR3 length: 15 amino acids. The CDR3 is CASSLGGGGQYGYTF. The DNA of the CDR3 is TGTGCCAGCAGCTTAGGCGGAGGGGGCCAATATGGCTACACCTTC. The full variable domain, with the rest looked up from reference TRBV11-3 and TRBJ1-2, is EAGVVQSPRYKIIEKKQPVAFWCNPISGHNTLYWYLQNLGQGPELLIRYENEEAVDDSQLPKDRFSAERLKGVDSTLKIQPAELGDSAVYLCASSLGGGGQYGYTFGSGTRLTVV.

The chain has TRBV9 and TRBJ1-3; 9 bases are shared with TRBD1. CDR3 size: 15 residues. The V segment lost 3 bases and the J segment 2 bases; nucleotides outside the gene matches: 3. Per germline, CDR1 SGDLS and CDR2 YYNGEE. CDR3 residues: CASSATGGAGNTIYF. The CDR3 coding sequence is TGTGCCAGCAGCGCTACAGGGGGCGCTGGAAACACCATATATTTT.

This clone was observed a single time. The chain recombines TRBV30 with TRBJ2-7; 9 nucleotides line up with TRBD1. Germline CDR1 is GTSNPN and CDR2 is SVGIG (reference sequence). After removal of 5 bases from V and 6 bases from J, the junction contained 2 bases not matched to a gene. The CDR3 extends over 11 amino acids. CDR3 sequence: CAWGTGREQYF. The CDR3, as DNA: TGTGCCTGGGGGACAGGGCGCGAGCAGTACTTC. Together with reference TRBV30 and TRBJ2-7, the CDR3 gives the full variable domain: SQTIHQWPATLVQPVGSPLSLECTVEGTSNPNLYWYRQAAGRGLQLLFYSVGIGQISSEVPQNLSASRPQDRQFILSSKKLLLSDSGFYLCAWGTGREQYFGPGTRLTVT.

V is TRBV30 and J is TRBJ2-1; possibly TRBD2 for D (6 bases). The CDR3 contains 11 residues. From germline, CDR1 is GTSNPN and CDR2 SVGIG (reference sequence). The V gene lost 8 bases and the J gene lost 7 bases, with 12 bases spanning the gap. CDR3 region: CARGFENEQFF. Here the CDR3 DNA reads TGTGCCCGGGGGTTTGAGAATGAGCAGTTCTTC.

The chain has TRBV18 and TRBJ2-5; D is uncertain. This CDR3 is 13 amino acids long. Germline-derived CDR1 and CDR2 are KGHSH and LQKENI. V was shortened by 6 bases and J by 7 bases, with 15 bases between the two germline ends. The CDR3 here is CASSAGSRGTQYF. CDR3 coding DNA: TGTGCCAGCTCGGCCGGGTCCCGAGGGACCCAGTACTTC. Drawing the rest from reference TRBV18 and TRBJ2-5, the complete variable domain is NAGVMQNPRHLVRRRGQEARLRCSPMKGHSHVYWYRQLPEEGLKFMVYLQKENIIDESGMPKERFSAEFPKEGPSILRIQQVVRGDSAAYFCASSAGSRGTQYFGPGTRLLVL.

This chain uses TRBV6-5 with TRBJ2-3; tentative D call: TRBD2 (6 bases). Germline V CDR1 and CDR2: MNHEY, SVGAGI. Deletions cut 0 bases from V and 5 bases from J, with 12 bases between. The CDR3 contains 15 residues. For the CDR3, the DNA is TGTGCCAGCAGTTACTCTTGGGGGGTCGTAGATACGCAGTATTTT. Its protein is CASSYSWGVVDTQYF.

This chain connects TRBV11-2 to TRBJ1-2; a possible D gene is TRBD1 (6 bases). The germline V gene has CDR1 SGHAT and CDR2 FQNNGV. This CDR3 spans 13 amino acids. V was pared by 7 bases and J by 3 bases, with 12 bases between. The CDR3 region has the DNA TGTGCCAGCACCAAGGACAGAGACTATGGCTACACCTTC. Translating it yields CASTKDRDYGYTF. The full variable domain, with the rest looked up from reference TRBV11-2 and TRBJ1-2, is EAGVAQSPRYKIIEKRQSVAFWCNPISGHATLYWYQQILGQGPKLLIQFQNNGVVDDSQLPKDRFSAERLKGVDSTLKIQPAKLEDSAVYLCASTKDRDYGYTFGSGTRLTVV.

This clone was counted once. This chain joins TRBV11-3 and TRBJ1-6; unclear D gene. The CDR3 loop spans 14 amino acids. CDR1 and CDR2 (germline): SGHNT, YENEEA. V lost 2 bases and J lost 5, with 7 bases in between. CDR3 region: CASSLSPDNSPLHF. CDR3 DNA sequence: TGTGCCAGCAGCTTAAGTCCGGATAATTCACCCCTCCACTTT.

For this clone: The same CDR3 can be traced to other DNA sequences in this sample. The J gene is TRBJ2-7, the V gene TRBV6-5, with a tentative D call TRBD2 (5 bases). The CDR3 length is 15 residues. Germline loops: CDR1 MNHEY, CDR2 SVGAGI. V dropped 5 bases and J dropped 3 bases, with 17 bases sitting between them. CDR3 sequence (DNA): TGTGCCAGCAGTCAAAAGCGTTATCGGGACTACGAGCAGTACTTC. Amino acids: CASSQKRYRDYEQYF.

The rearrangement uses TRBV20-1 and TRBJ1-1, with D tentatively TRBD1 (5 bases). Between the trimmed V and J ends, which lost 7 bases and 4 bases, there was a span of 10 bases. CDR3 length equals 11 residues. CDR1 and CDR2 (germline): DFQATT, SNEGSKA (reference sequence). CDR3: CSVQGGTEAFF. The CDR3 coding sequence is TGCAGTGTCCAGGGTGGCACTGAAGCTTTCTTT.

The chain recombines TRBV5-3 with TRBJ2-2; 11 bases line up with TRBD2. Being an ORF, TRBV5-3 has a function that is uncertain. With 4 bases clipped from V and 7 bases from J, the junction kept 18 bases outside the gene matches. The CDR3 consists of 19 residues. This CDR3 is CARSPPLAGGPGYDGELFF. CDR3 nucleotide sequence: TGTGCCAGAAGCCCTCCCTTAGCGGGGGGGCCGGGTTACGACGGGGAGCTGTTTTTT.

This clone was detected once. The V gene is TRBV11-3, the J gene TRBJ2-7, with no clear D. The CDR3 length is 15 residues. Trimming removed 1 base at V and 3 bases at J, with 13 bases between. Germline lookup yields CDR1 SGHNT and CDR2 YENEEA. CDR3 in amino acids: CASSLVPYPGYEQYF. In nucleotides, the CDR3 is TGTGCCAGCAGCTTAGTCCCATACCCCGGCTACGAGCAGTACTTC.

This chain uses TRBV28 with TRBJ1-5; TRBD1 aligns across 12 bases. Per germline, CDR1 MDHEN and CDR2 SYDVKM. The CDR3 covers 17 residues. The V and J ends lost 6 bases and 6 bases, in that order; junction bases with no gene match: 12. CDR3 DNA sequence: TGTGCCAGCAGCCGAAAAAGGGACAGGGGGCGCCCTCAGCCCCAGCATTTT. Translation gives CASSRKRDRGRPQPQHF.